Sequencing of this T cell receptor beta chain was carried out in a study of shared clonotypes between healthy human individuals. Study-wide results and limits: The study found lower generation probabilities in non-shared clonotypes than in those shared by all four donors. In general, naive subsets displayed greater estimated richness than memory subsets did. Rarefaction demonstrated incomplete sorted-subset sequencing despite large depth.

This clone appeared once. The antigen is undetermined. The genomic DNA of each subset was split evenly across several immunoSEQ plates. Sequencing used immunoSEQ multiplex PCR; TCRdb keeps in-frame clones, though not all of them. Of approximately 1.5 million clones detected, around 98.5% appear once; the ten largest clones hold 0.36%. Germline-derived CDR1 and CDR2 are MDHEN and SYDVKM. V lost 6 bases and J 0 bases, leaving 9 bases between the germline ends. The CDR3 runs 15 residues. This sequence was found in a man between 25 and 39 years old in good health. The source material was naive CD4+ T cells sorted from blood. The subset denotes: CD45RA+ positively selected. The chain recombines TRBV28 with TRBJ2-6; D is undetermined. Written as DNA, the CDR3 is TGTGCCAGCAGCTCGGGCAGCTCTGGGGCCAACGTCCTGACTTTC. Its protein is CASSSGSSGANVLTF. The full variable domain, rest sourced from reference TRBV28 and TRBJ2-6, is DVKVTQSSRYLVKRTGEKVFLECVQDMDHENMFWYRQDPGLGLRLIYFSYDVKMKEKGDIPEGYSVSREKKERFSLILESASTNQTSMYLCASSSGSSGANVLTFGAGSRLTVL.